A single sample gave rise to the 27 T cell receptor beta chains below, sequenced in a study of T cell responses to AZD1222 COVID-19 vaccine. Sequencing used immunoSEQ multiplex PCR; TCRdb keeps in-frame clones, though not all of them. The repertoire holds some 150,000 clones, with more than 90% as singletons. The sample in question was peripheral blood, obtained 28 days after the second AZD1222 dose. These receptors all stem from an adult who received the AZD1222 COVID-19 vaccine.

The chain is built from TRBV10-3 and TRBJ2-7; 9 positions agree with TRBD1. CDR3 length equals 15 residues. The germline gives CDR1 ENHRY, CDR2 SYGVKD. The J segment lost 1 base and the V segment lost 4 bases, leaving 5 bases of the junction unmatched. The CDR3 nucleotides read TGTGCCATCAGTGCGACAGGGGGAGTTTCCTACGAGCAGTACTTC. Translation gives CAISATGGVSYEQYF.

The chain joins TRBV28 to TRBJ2-5, with D possibly being TRBD2 (6 bases). V lost 7 bases to trimming and J lost 7 bases, with 13 bases between them. The germline V gene has CDR1 MDHEN and CDR2 SYDVKM. The CDR3 is made up of 12 amino acids. CDR3 protein: CASISVGGTQYF. The CDR3 bases are TGTGCCAGCATAAGCGTCGGGGGGACCCAGTACTTC.

The V and J genes are TRBV9 and TRBJ2-7, with D perhaps assigned TRBD1 or TRBD2 (6 bases each). Germline assignment: CDR1 SGDLS and CDR2 YYNGEE. The CDR3 contains 17 residues. Between the trimmed V and J ends, which lost 0 bases and 6 bases, there was a span of 22 bases. The chain's CDR3 is CASSVGASGARSSEQYF. In nucleotides, the CDR3 is TGTGCCAGCAGCGTAGGGGCCTCGGGGGCGCGATCTTCCGAGCAGTACTTC.

The chain couples TRBV10-3 to TRBJ1-1; D gene unclear. Germline assignment: CDR1 ENHRY and CDR2 SYGVKD. V gave up 2 bases and J gave up 6 bases, with 10 bases separating them. This CDR3 comprises 13 residues. The CDR3 DNA reads TGTGCCATCAGTGAGAGGCGCCAGCCTGAAGCTTTCTTT. Encoded protein: CAISERRQPEAFF.

This clone was counted between two and nine times. The V call is TRBV19, the J call TRBJ1-1; TRBD1 might be the D (5 bases). Trimming removed 5 bases at V and 1 base at J, with 14 bases between. CDR3 length: 15 residues. Germline CDR1 is LNHDA and CDR2 is SQIVND (reference sequence). CDR3 sequence (DNA): TGTGCCAGTAGTCTCTTGGGACGGCAGAACACTGAAGCTTTCTTT. As protein: CASSLLGRQNTEAFF.

This clone was picked up one time. The chain employs TRBV10-3 and TRBJ2-7, with 9 bases that match TRBD1. Germline V gene sequence: CDR1 ENHRY, CDR2 SYGVKD. With V trimmed by 3 bases and J by 7 bases, 10 bases remained unmatched. The CDR3 length is 15 residues. CDR3 in amino acids: CAISDSGTGKWEQYF. Here the CDR3 DNA reads TGTGCCATCAGTGATTCCGGGACAGGGAAGTGGGAGCAGTACTTC.

The chain employs TRBV24-1 and TRBJ2-1; tentatively, D is TRBD2 (6 bases). Germline V lookup: CDR1 KGHDR, CDR2 SFDVKD. V was trimmed by 5 bases and J by 2 bases, leaving 18 bases between them. The CDR3 covers 17 residues. CDR3 residues: CATSASWTTQTYNEQFF. Here the CDR3 DNA reads TGTGCCACCAGTGCCTCTTGGACTACCCAGACCTACAATGAGCAGTTCTTC.

J is TRBJ2-1 and V is TRBV19; D is undetermined. CDR3 length equals 11 residues. The V gene lost 8 bases and the J gene lost 9 bases, with 11 bases spanning the gap. The germline V gene has CDR1 LNHDA and CDR2 SQIVND (reference sequence). CDR3 region: CASRFLGEQFF. The CDR3 coding sequence is TGTGCCAGTCGTTTCCTCGGTGAGCAGTTCTTC.

The rearrangement links TRBV7-2 to TRBJ2-1; no clear D gene. The CDR3 has 11 amino acids. The germline V gene encodes CDR1 SGHTA and CDR2 FQGNSA. V lost 5 bases, J lost 8 bases, and 7 bases lay in between. As DNA, the CDR3 is TGTGCCAGCAGCGATGTCTATGAGCAGTTCTTC. This encodes CASSDVYEQFF.

The chain joins TRBV7-6 to TRBJ2-6, with 10 bases identical to TRBD1. The CDR3 is made up of 17 amino acids. V was clipped by 5 bases and J by 1 base; unmatched bases: 5. Germline CDR1 and CDR2: SGHVS and FNYEAQ. CDR3 coding DNA: TGTGCCAGCAGCCCGCAGGGACAGGGGTCTGGGGCCAACGTCCTGACTTTC. This translates into CASSPQGQGSGANVLTF.

The rearrangement links TRBV7-2 to TRBJ2-3; D is unresolved. V lost 3 bases to trimming and J lost 0 bases, with 7 bases between them. Germline-derived CDR1 and CDR2 are SGHTA and FQGNSA. CDR3 length equals 14 residues. The CDR3 region has the DNA TGTGCCAGCAGCTTTTCAGTGAGCACAGATACGCAGTATTTT. This gives the protein CASSFSVSTDTQYF.

The V call is TRBV6-2 or TRBV6-3, the J call TRBJ2-3; D is uncertain. The CDR3 contains 15 residues. Trimming pared 0 bases from V and 0 bases from J, leaving 7 bases between. From germline, CDR1 is MNHEY and CDR2 SVGEGT. CDR3 sequence reads: CASSYSTQSTDTQYF. The CDR3 DNA follows: TGTGCCAGCAGTTACTCGACGCAAAGCACAGATACGCAGTATTTT.

The chain employs TRBV23-1 and TRBJ2-1; 8 bases are a match to TRBD2. Being an ORF, TRBV23-1 has a function that is uncertain. J lost 8 bases, V lost 0 bases, and 3 bases had no gene match. CDR3 size: 14 residues. CDR3 sequence: CASSQSAGGHEQFF. The CDR3 DNA reads TGCGCCAGCAGTCAATCCGCGGGAGGCCATGAGCAGTTCTTC.

This clone was counted a single time. The chain joins TRBV11-3 to TRBJ1-1, with TRBD1 identical over 7 bases. The CDR3 is 13 residues long. Germline lookup yields CDR1 SGHNT and CDR2 YENEEA. J was trimmed by 4 bases and V by 4 bases; bases with no gene match: 3. The CDR3 coding sequence is TGTGCCAGCAGCTCACAGGGGATCACTGAAGCTTTCTTT. Translation gives CASSSQGITEAFF.

The chain employs TRBV6-1 and TRBJ2-7, with 9 bases fitting TRBD2. Trimming at V came to 4 bases and at J to 7 bases, leaving 5 bases not matched to a gene. CDR3 length equals 13 residues. CDR1 MNHNS and CDR2 SASEGT come from the germline V gene. This chain's CDR3 is CASSVAGVREQYF. CDR3 sequence (DNA): TGTGCCAGCAGTGTAGCGGGAGTGAGAGAGCAGTACTTC.

The V gene is TRBV30, the J gene TRBJ2-3; 8 nucleotides match TRBD1. Germline CDR1 is GTSNPN and CDR2 is SVGIG (reference sequence). J gave up 4 bases and V 1 base, and 4 bases lay outside the gene matches. This CDR3 spans 14 amino acids. In DNA form, the CDR3 reads TGTGCCTGGAGTGAGGACAGGGCGGCAGATACGCAGTATTTT. It codes for CAWSEDRAADTQYF.

The CDR3 sequence is CASSFEGGQPQHF. CDR3 DNA sequence: TGTGCCAGCAGCTTCGAAGGGGGTCAGCCCCAGCATTTT. This chain uses TRBV7-9 with TRBJ1-5; D possibly corresponds to TRBD1 (6 bases). The CDR3 covers 13 residues. Germline V gene lookup returns CDR1 SEHNR and CDR2 FQNEAQ (reference sequence). The V gene lost 3 bases and the J gene lost 6 bases, with 9 bases spanning the gap.

This chain connects TRBV15 to TRBJ1-1; D not certain. Trimming cost V 0 bases and J 1 base, with 6 bases left between them. The CDR3 covers 14 residues. Germline assignment: CDR1 LNHNV and CDR2 YYDKDF (reference sequence). The CDR3, as DNA: TGTGCCACCAGCAGAGATCTCCCGAACACTGAAGCTTTCTTT. Translated, it gives CATSRDLPNTEAFF.

V is TRBV24-1 and J is TRBJ2-1; tentatively, D is TRBD1 (6 bases). This CDR3 is 15 amino acids long. Trimming took 5 bases from V and 7 from J, leaving 17 bases between them. CDR1 and CDR2 (germline): KGHDR, SFDVKD. The chain's CDR3 is CATSAPGPGENEQFF. CDR3 in DNA: TGTGCCACCAGTGCCCCGGGGCCAGGGGAGAATGAGCAGTTCTTC.

This chain connects TRBV5-1 to TRBJ2-6; the D gene is possibly TRBD1 (7 bases). Germline CDR1 SGHRS, CDR2 YFSETQ. V dropped 2 bases and J dropped 0 bases, with 9 bases sitting between them. CDR3 length: 16 amino acids. The CDR3 bases are TGCGCCAGCAGCTTCCAGGGGGGCTCTGGGGCCAACGTCCTGACTTTC. This translates into CASSFQGGSGANVLTF.

The V and J genes are TRBV28 and TRBJ2-7; 7 nucleotides line up with TRBD1. V dropped 5 bases and J dropped 4; count of bases not matched to a gene: 5. Per germline, CDR1 MDHEN and CDR2 SYDVKM. The CDR3 length is 13 residues. The CDR3 DNA is TGTGCCAGCAGTCCCGGGACAGATTACGAGCAGTACTTC. Protein sequence: CASSPGTDYEQYF.

The chain has TRBV5-1 and TRBJ2-3; 8 bases fit TRBD1. With 4 bases clipped from V and 6 bases from J, the junction kept 7 bases outside the gene matches. Germline CDR1 is SGHRS and CDR2 is YFSETQ. This CDR3 contains 14 residues. The CDR3 sequence: CASSHGQGGDTQYF. CDR3 nucleotide sequence: TGCGCCAGCAGCCATGGACAGGGAGGCGATACGCAGTATTTT.

V gene TRBV10-3 combines with J gene TRBJ2-7; 10 bases align to TRBD2. CDR1 and CDR2 from the germline V gene are ENHRY and SYGVKD. This CDR3 has 14 residues. V lost 5 bases and J lost 1; bases outside the gene matches: 2. The CDR3 sequence: CAISQLAGSYEQYF. For the CDR3, the DNA is TGTGCCATCAGTCAACTAGCGGGGTCCTACGAGCAGTACTTC.

The gene calls are TRBV3-1 (or the pseudogene TRBV3-2) and TRBJ2-1; unclear D gene. The CDR3 is made up of 14 amino acids. Between the trimmed V and J ends, which lost 2 bases and 0 bases, there was a span of 5 bases. From germline, CDR1 is LGHDT and CDR2 YNNKEL (reference sequence). In DNA, the CDR3 is TGTGCCAGCAGCCAACTGAGCTCCTACAATGAGCAGTTCTTC. Protein: CASSQLSSYNEQFF.

The V call is TRBV7-3, the J call TRBJ2-5, with a weak D call TRBD1 (5 bases). The length of the CDR3 is 13 residues. The germline V gene encodes CDR1 SGHTA and CDR2 FQGTGA. V was trimmed by 5 bases and J by 0 bases, leaving 7 bases between them. This chain's CDR3 is CASSQGNQETQYF. The DNA of the CDR3 is TGTGCCAGCAGCCAGGGCAACCAAGAGACCCAGTACTTC.

This clone came up a few times. This chain uses TRBV5-1 with TRBJ2-7, with D tentatively TRBD2 (5 bases). V lost 4 bases and J lost 6, with 17 bases in between. The CDR3 is 14 amino acids. Germline CDR1 and CDR2: SGHRS and YFSETQ. CDR3 DNA: TGCGCCAGCAGCCTGAGGGTAGATCCGTCCGAGCAGTACTTC. This translates into CASSLRVDPSEQYF.

The chain uses TRBV18 and TRBJ1-2; D not certain. Trimming left V 1 base short and J 1 base short, with 10 bases between. The germline V gene has CDR1 KGHSH and CDR2 LQKENI. This CDR3 comprises 15 residues. The CDR3 loop is CASSPQADLNYGYTF. The DNA of the CDR3 is TGTGCCAGCTCACCACAGGCAGACCTTAACTATGGCTACACCTTC.